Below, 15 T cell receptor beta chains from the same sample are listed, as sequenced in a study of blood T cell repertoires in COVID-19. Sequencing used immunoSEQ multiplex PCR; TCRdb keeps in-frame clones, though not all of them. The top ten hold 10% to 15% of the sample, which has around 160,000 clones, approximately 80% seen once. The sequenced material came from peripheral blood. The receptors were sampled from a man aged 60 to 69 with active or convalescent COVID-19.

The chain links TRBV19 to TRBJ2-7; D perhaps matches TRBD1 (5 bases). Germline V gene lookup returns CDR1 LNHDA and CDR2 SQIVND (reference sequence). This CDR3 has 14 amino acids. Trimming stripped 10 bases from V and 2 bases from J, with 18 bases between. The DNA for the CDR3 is TGTGCCACCATGAGAACAGGTCCTCCCTACGAGCAGTACTTC. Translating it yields CATMRTGPPYEQYF.

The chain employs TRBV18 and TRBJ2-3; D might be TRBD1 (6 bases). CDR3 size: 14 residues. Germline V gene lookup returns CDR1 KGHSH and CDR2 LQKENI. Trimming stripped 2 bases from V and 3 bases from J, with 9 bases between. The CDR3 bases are TGTGCCAGCTCACCAGGGGGCTGGACAGATACGCAGTATTTT. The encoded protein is CASSPGGWTDTQYF.

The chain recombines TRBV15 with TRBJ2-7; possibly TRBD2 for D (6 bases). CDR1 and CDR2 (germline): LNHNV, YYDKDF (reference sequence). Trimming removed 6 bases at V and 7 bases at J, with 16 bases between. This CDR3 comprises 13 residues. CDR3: CATRAARAGEQYF. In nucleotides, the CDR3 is TGTGCCACCAGGGCCGCACGCGCGGGGGAGCAGTACTTC. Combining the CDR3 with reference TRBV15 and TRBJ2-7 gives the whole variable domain DAMVIQNPRYQVTQFGKPVTLSCSQTLNHNVMYWYQQKSSQAPKLLFHYYDKDFNNEADTPDNFQSRRPNTSFCFLDIRSPGLGDTAMYLCATRAARAGEQYFGPGTRLTVT.

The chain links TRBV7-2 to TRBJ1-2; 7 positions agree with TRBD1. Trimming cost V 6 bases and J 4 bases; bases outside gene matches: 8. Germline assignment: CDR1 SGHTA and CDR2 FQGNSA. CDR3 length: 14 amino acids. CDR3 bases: TGTGCCAGCAGGCCCTTGGGGGACAGCTATGGCTACACCTTC. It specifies CASRPLGDSYGYTF.

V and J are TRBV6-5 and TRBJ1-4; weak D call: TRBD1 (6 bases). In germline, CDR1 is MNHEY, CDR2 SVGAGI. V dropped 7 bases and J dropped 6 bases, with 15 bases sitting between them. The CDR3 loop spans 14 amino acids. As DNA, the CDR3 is TGTGCCAGCACCCCGACAGGAACCGATGAAAAACTGTTTTTT. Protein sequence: CASTPTGTDEKLFF.

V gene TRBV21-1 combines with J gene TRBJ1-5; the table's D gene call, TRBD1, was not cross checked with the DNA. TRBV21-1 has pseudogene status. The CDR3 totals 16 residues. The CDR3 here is CASSKRWSQSNQPQHF. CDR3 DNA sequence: TGTGCCAGCAGCAAACGATGGTCTCAGAGCAATCAGCCCCAGCATTTT.

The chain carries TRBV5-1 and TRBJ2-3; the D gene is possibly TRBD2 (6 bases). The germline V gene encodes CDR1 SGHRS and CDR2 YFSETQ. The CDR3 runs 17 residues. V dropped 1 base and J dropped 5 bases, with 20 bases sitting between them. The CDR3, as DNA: TGCGCCAGCAGCTTGTCGCCAAGGGGTTCCGGGGGAGATACGCAGTATTTT. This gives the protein CASSLSPRGSGGDTQYF.

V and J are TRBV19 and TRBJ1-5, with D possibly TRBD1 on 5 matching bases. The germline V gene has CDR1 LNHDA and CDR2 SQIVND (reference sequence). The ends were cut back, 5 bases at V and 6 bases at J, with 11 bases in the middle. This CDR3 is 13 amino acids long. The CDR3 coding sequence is TGTGCCAGTAGTCCAGGGCTAAGTCAGCCCCAGCATTTT. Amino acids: CASSPGLSQPQHF.

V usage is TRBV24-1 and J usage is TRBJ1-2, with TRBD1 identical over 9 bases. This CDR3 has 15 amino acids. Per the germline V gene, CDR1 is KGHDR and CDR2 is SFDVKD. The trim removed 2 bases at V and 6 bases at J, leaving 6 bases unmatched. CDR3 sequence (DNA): TGTGCCACCAGTGATTCAGCCGGGACAGGGCATGGCTACACCTTC. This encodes CATSDSAGTGHGYTF.

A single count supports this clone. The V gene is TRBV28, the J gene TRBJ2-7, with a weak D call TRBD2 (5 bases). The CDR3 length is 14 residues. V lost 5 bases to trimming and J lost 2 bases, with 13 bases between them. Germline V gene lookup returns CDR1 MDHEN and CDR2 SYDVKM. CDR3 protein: CASSPGGETYEQYF. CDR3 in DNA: TGTGCCAGCAGTCCCGGAGGTGAGACCTACGAGCAGTACTTC.

CDR3 bases: TGTGCCAGCAGTTTAACACAGGGGGGTGGCTACACCTTC. This translates into CASSLTQGGGYTF. The chain links TRBV28 to TRBJ1-2; TRBD1 matches at 8 bases. This CDR3 comprises 13 residues. CDR1 is MDHEN and CDR2 is SYDVKM in the germline V gene. The V segment lost 2 bases and the J segment 7 bases; nucleotides outside the gene matches: 3.

The CDR3 spells CAIWAPNSNQPQHF. The CDR3 bases are TGTGCCATCTGGGCACCTAATAGCAATCAGCCCCAGCATTTT. The chain joins TRBV28 to TRBJ1-5; D is undetermined. The V end lost 10 bases, the J end lost 0 bases, and 13 bases lay between the germline ends. Per germline, CDR1 MDHEN and CDR2 SYDVKM. The CDR3 covers 14 residues.

The chain's CDR3 is CASRPGQGATGELFF. CDR3 nucleotides: TGTGCCAGCAGACCGGGACAGGGGGCGACCGGGGAGCTGTTTTTT. The V gene is TRBV5-4, the J gene TRBJ2-2; TRBD1 matches 12 bases. The CDR3 runs 15 residues. Trimming at V came to 5 bases and at J to 5 bases, leaving 4 bases not matched to a gene. Germline-derived CDR1 and CDR2 are SGHNT and YYREEE (reference sequence).

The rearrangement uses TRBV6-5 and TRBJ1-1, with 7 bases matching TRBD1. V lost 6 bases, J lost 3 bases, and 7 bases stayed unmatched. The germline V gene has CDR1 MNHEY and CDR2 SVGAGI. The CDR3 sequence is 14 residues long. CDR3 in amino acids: CASSYRDSYTEAFF. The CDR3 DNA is TGTGCCAGCAGCTACCGGGACAGCTACACTGAAGCTTTCTTT.

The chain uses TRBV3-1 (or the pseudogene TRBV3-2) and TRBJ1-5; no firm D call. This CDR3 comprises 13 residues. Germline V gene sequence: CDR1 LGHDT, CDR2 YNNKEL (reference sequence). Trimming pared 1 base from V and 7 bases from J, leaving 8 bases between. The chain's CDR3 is CASSQGAGQPQHF. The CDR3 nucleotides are TGTGCCAGCAGCCAAGGGGCTGGCCAGCCCCAGCATTTT.